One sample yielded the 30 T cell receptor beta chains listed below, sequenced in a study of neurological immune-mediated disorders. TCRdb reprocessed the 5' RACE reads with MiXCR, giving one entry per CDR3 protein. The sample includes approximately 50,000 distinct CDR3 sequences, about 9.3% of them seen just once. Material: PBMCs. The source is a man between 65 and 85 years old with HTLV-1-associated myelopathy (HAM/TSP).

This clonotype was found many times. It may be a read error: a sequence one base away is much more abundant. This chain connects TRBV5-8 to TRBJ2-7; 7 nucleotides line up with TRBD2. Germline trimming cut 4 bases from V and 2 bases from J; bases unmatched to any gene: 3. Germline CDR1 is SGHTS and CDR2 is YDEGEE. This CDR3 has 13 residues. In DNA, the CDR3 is TGTGCCAGCAGCGGACGGGGGGCCTACGAGCAGTACTTC. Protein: CASSGRGAYEQYF.

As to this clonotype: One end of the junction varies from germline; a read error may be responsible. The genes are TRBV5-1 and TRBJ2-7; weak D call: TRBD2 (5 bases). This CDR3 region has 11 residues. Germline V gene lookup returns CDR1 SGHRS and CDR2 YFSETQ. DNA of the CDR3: TGCACCAGCTCCCTAGCAGACGAGCAGTACTTC. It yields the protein CTSSLADEQYF.

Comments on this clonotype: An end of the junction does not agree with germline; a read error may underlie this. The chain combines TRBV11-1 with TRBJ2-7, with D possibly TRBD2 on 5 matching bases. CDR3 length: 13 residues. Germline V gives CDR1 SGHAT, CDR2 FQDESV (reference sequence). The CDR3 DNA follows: TGTGCCATCAATCCCGCGGCTAGTGGGGAGCAATACTTC. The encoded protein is CAINPAASGEQYF.

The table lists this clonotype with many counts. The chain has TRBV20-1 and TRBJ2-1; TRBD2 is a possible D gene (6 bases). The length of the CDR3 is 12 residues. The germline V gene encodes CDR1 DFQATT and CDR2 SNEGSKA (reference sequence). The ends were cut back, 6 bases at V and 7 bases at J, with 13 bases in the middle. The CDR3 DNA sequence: TGCAGTGCCACCTCGGAGGGGAATGAGCAGTTCTTC. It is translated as CSATSEGNEQFF.

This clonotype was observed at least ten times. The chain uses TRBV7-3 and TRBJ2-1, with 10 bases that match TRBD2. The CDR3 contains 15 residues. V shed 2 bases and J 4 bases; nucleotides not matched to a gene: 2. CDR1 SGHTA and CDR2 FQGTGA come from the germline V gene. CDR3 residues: CASSLSSGSYNEQFF. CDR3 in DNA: TGTGCCAGCAGCTTATCTAGCGGGAGTTACAATGAGCAGTTCTTC. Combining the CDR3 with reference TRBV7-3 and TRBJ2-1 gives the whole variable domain GAGVSQTPSNKVTEKGKYVELRCDPISGHTALYWYRQSLGQGPEFLIYFQGTGAADDSGLPNDRFFAVRPEGSVSTLKIQRTERGDSAVYLCASSLSSGSYNEQFFGPGTRLTVL.

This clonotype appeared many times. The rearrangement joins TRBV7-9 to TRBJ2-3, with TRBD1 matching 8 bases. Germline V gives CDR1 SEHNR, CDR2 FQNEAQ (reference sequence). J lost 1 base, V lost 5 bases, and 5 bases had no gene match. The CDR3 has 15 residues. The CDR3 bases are TGTGCCAGCAGCACCAGGGGGCAGGGCACAGATACGCAGTATTTT. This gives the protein CASSTRGQGTDTQYF.

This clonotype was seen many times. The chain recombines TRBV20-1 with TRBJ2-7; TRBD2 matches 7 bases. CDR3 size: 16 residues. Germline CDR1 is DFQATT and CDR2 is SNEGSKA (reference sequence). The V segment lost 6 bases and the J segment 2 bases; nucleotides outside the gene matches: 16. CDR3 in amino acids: CSAKGVAGVSTYEQYF. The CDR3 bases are TGCAGTGCCAAGGGTGTCGCGGGAGTCTCGACCTACGAGCAGTACTTC.

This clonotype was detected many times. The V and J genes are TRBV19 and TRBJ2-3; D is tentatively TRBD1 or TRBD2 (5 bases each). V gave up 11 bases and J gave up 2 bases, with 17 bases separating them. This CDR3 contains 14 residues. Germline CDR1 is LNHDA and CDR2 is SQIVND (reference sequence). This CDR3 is CAVAARDLTDTQYF. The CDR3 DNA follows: TGTGCCGTCGCGGCCCGGGACCTCACAGATACGCAGTATTTT.

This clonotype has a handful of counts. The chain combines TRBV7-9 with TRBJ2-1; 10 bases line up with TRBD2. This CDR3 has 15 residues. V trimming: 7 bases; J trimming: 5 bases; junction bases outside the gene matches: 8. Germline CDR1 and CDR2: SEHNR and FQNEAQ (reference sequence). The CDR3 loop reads CASTRTSGPNNEQFF. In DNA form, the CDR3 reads TGTGCCAGCACCAGGACTAGCGGCCCGAACAATGAGCAGTTCTTC.

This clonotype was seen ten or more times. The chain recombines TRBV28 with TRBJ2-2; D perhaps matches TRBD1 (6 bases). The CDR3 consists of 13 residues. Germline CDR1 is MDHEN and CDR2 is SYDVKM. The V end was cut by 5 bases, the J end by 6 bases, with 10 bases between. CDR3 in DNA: TGTGCCAGCAGTCTTACAGGGCCCGGGGAGCTGTTTTTT. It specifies CASSLTGPGELFF.

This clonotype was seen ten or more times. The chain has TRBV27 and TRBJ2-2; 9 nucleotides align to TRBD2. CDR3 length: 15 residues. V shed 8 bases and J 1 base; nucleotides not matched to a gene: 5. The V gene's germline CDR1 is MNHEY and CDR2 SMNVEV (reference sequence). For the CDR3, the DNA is TGTGCCAGCCGGAGGACTAGCGTGAACACCGGGGAGCTGTTTTTT. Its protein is CASRRTSVNTGELFF.

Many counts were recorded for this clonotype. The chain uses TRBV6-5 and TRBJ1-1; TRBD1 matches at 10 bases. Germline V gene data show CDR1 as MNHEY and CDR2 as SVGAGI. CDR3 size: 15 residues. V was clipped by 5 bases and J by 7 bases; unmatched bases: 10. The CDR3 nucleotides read TGTGCCAGCAGTGAACCGGGACAGGGGAGGGGTGAAGCTTTCTTT. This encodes CASSEPGQGRGEAFF.

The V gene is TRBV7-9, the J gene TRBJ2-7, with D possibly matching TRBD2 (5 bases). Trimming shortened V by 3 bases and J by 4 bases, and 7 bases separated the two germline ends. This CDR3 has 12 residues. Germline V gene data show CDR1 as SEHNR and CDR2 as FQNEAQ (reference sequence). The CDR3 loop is CASSFGDYEQYF. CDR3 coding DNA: TGTGCCAGCAGCTTCGGGGATTACGAGCAGTACTTC.

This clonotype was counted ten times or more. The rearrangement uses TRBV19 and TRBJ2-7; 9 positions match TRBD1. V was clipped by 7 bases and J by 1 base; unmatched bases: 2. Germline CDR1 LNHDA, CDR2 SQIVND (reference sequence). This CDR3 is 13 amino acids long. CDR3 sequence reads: CASKGTGSYEQYF. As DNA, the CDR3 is TGTGCCAGTAAAGGGACAGGGTCCTACGAGCAGTACTTC.

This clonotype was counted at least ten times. The CDR3 region is CSARNQIRGFYNEQFF. The CDR3, as DNA: TGCAGTGCCAGAAACCAGATCAGGGGATTCTACAATGAGCAGTTCTTC. The rearrangement joins TRBV20-1 to TRBJ2-1; a weak D match, TRBD1 (6 bases). The germline V and J ends were trimmed by 6 bases and 3 bases, with 21 bases remaining between them. Germline V gives CDR1 DFQATT, CDR2 SNEGSKA (reference sequence). This CDR3 has 16 amino acids.

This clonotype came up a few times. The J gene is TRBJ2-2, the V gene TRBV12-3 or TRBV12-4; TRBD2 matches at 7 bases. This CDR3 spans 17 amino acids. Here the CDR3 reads CAISQILGTSDTGELFF. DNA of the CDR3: TGTGCTATCAGCCAAATTTTGGGTACTAGCGACACCGGGGAGCTGTTTTTT.

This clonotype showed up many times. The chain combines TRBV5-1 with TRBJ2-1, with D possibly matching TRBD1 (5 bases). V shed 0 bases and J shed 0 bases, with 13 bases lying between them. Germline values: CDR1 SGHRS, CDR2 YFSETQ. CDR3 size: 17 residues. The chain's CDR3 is CASSLAVRVSSYNEQFF. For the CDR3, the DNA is TGCGCCAGCAGCTTGGCCGTCAGGGTGAGCTCCTACAATGAGCAGTTCTTC. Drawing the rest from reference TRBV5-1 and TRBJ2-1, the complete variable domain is KAGVTQTPRYLIKTRGQQVTLSCSPISGHRSVSWYQQTPGQGLQFLFEYFSETQRNKGNFPGRFSGRQFSNSRSEMNVSTLELGDSALYLCASSLAVRVSSYNEQFFGPGTRLTVL.

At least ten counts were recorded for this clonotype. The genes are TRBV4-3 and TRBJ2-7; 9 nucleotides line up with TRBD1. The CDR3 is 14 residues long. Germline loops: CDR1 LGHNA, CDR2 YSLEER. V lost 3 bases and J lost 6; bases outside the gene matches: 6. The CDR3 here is CASSQWDRDSEQYF. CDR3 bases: TGCGCCAGCAGCCAGTGGGACAGGGATTCCGAGCAGTACTTC.

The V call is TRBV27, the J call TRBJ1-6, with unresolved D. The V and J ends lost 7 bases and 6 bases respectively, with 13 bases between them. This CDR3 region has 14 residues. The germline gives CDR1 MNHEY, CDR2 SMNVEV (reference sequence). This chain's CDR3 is CASTPAGSNSPLHF. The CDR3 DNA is TGTGCCAGCACCCCCGCGGGGTCTAATTCACCCCTCCACTTT.

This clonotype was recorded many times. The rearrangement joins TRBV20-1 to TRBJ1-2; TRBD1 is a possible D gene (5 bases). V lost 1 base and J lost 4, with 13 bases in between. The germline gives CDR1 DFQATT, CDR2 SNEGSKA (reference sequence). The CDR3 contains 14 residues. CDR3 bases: TGCAGTGCTAGAGGCTCGGGACGGACCTATGGCTACACCTTC. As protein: CSARGSGRTYGYTF.

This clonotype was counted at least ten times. The CDR3, as DNA: TGTGCCAGCAGCTTAGCCTTCTGGACGTTAACCTACGAGCAGTACTTC. Translation gives CASSLAFWTLTYEQYF. The chain couples TRBV7-8 to TRBJ2-7; D remains unclear. CDR1 is SGHVS, CDR2 FQNEAQ, per germline. The CDR3 loop spans 16 amino acids. The V gene lost 0 bases and the J gene lost 2 bases, with 14 bases spanning the gap.

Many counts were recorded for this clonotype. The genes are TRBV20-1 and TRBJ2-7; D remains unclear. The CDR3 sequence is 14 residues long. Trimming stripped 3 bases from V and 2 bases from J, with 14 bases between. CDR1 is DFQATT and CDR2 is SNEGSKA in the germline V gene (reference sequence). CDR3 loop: CSASKRGVPYEQYF. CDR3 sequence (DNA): TGCAGTGCTAGTAAGAGAGGAGTCCCCTACGAGCAGTACTTC.

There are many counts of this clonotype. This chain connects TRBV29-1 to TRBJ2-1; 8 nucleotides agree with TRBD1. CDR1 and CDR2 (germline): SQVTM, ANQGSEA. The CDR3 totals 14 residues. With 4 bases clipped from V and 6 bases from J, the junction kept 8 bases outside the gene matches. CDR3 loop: CSVAPGQGGNEQFF. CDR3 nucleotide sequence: TGCAGCGTTGCCCCCGGACAGGGAGGCAATGAGCAGTTCTTC.

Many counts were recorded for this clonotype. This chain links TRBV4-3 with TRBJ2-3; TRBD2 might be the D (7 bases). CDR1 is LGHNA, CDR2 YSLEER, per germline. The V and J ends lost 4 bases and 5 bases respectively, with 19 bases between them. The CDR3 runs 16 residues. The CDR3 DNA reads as TGCGCCAGCAGCCCTACAGCGGGACAAACAGGAGATACGCAGTATTTT. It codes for CASSPTAGQTGDTQYF.

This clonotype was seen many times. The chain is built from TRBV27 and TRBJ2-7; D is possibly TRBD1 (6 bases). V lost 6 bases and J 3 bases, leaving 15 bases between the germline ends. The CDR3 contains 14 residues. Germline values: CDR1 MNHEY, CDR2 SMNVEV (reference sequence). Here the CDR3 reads CASRETWTDYEQYF. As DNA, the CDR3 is TGTGCCAGCAGGGAAACCTGGACAGACTACGAGCAGTACTTC.

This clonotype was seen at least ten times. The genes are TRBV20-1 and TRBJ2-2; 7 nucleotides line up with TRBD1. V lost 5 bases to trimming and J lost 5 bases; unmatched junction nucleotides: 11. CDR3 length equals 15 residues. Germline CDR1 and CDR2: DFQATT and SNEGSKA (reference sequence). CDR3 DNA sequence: TGCAGTGCTGAACGATCGACAGGGCAGACCGGGGAGCTGTTTTTT. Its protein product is CSAERSTGQTGELFF.

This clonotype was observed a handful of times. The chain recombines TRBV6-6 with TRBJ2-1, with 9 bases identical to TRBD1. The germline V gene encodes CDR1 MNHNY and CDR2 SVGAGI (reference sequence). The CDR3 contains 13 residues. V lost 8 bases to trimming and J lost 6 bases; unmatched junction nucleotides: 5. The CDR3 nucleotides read TGTGCCAGCGGAGACAGGGGGGGCAATGAGCAGTTCTTC. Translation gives CASGDRGGNEQFF.

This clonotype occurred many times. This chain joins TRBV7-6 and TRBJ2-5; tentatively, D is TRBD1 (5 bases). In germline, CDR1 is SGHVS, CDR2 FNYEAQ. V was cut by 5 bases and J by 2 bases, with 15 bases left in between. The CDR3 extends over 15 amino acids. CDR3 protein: CASSLRQSTQETQYF. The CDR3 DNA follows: TGTGCCAGCAGCCTGAGACAGAGCACTCAAGAGACCCAGTACTTC.

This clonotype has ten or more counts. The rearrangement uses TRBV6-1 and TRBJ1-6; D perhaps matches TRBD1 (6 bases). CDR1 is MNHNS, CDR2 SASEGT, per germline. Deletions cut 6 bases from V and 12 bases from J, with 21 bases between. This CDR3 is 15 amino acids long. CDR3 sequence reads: CASSHRVAFRGPLHF. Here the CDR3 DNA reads TGTGCCAGCAGCCACAGGGTCGCCTTTAGGGGACCCCTCCACTTT.

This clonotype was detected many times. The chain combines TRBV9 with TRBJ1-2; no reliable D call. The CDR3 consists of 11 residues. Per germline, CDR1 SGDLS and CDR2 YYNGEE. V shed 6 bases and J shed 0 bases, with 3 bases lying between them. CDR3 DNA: TGTGCCAGCAAAGCTAACTATGGCTACACCTTC. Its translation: CASKANYGYTF. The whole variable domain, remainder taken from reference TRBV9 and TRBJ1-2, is DSGVTQTPKHLITATGQRVTLRCSPRSGDLSVYWYQQSLDQGLQFLIQYYNGEERAKGNILERFSAQQFPDLHSELNLSSLELGDSALYFCASKANYGYTFGSGTRLTVV.